This T cell receptor (beta chain) appears in the sequencing data of a study of T cells in pancreatic ductal adenocarcinoma. As concerns this clone: Antigen specificity is unknown.

This CDR3 has 14 amino acids. CDR1 MDHEN and CDR2 SYDVKM come from the germline V gene. V lost 5 bases to trimming and J lost 7 bases, with 12 bases between them. Study results and caveats: Unique clonotypes were 7 to 9-fold more numerous in blood than in tumor.

Clones were read by immunoSEQ multiplex PCR, and TCRdb kept only the in-frame ones, dropping some. Among more than 15,000 clones listed, roughly 86% were seen once. Surgery without prior neoadjuvant therapy was the treatment of the selected pancreatic ductal adenocarcinoma patients. The sample was PBMCs. The sequence was collected from a human donor with pancreatic ductal adenocarcinoma. This chain links TRBV28 with TRBJ1-6; tentatively, D is TRBD1 (6 bases). CDR3 residues: CASSPRQENSPLHF. CDR3 DNA sequence: TGTGCCAGCAGTCCCCGACAGGAGAATTCACCCCTCCACTTT.